This T cell receptor beta chain derives from a study of CD8 T cells in ankylosing spondylitis. General study points: Enrichment of disease-linked clones was reportedly significant in matched ankylosing spondylitis synovial fluid. Several of the motif variants were reported before in synovial fluid and blood from reactive arthritis. It appeared that ankylosing spondylitis blood was characterized by a TCR beta motif of roughly 8 highly homologous variants.

5'-RACE, quantitative and with molecular barcodes, yielded the TCR beta libraries. TCRdb passed the 5' RACE reads through MiXCR, listing each CDR3 protein once. The data show about 340,000 distinct CDR3 sequences, around 15% seen once. This clonotype was counted between two and nine times. Its antigen is still unknown. The sequenced material came from blood, either unsorted or a sorted T cell fraction (not recorded which). The origin of this receptor is a male donor with ankylosing spondylitis or in good health (not recorded which).

The CDR3 bases are TGTGCCAGCACCAGCGCGGCGGCGGGAGGAGCGGATACGCAGTATTTT. It specifies CASTSAAAGGADTQYF. The rearrangement joins TRBV7-9 to TRBJ2-3, with TRBD2 matching 8 bases. Germline trimming cut 7 bases from V and 6 bases from J; bases unmatched to any gene: 15. The CDR3 totals 16 residues. Germline V gene sequence: CDR1 SEHNR, CDR2 FQNEAQ (reference sequence).